The clone carrying this T cell receptor (beta chain) was counted between two and nine times. This record comes from a study of blood T cells in healthy people across ages. Through a sample-barcoded 5' primer and a J-beta primer mix, a second PCR was run for roughly 6 to 11 cycles. TCRdb analysed the 5' RACE reads with MiXCR anew, one entry per CDR3 protein. This table holds more than 650,000 distinct CDR3 sequences, 53% found once. The CDR3 has 14 amino acids. The V end lost 6 bases, the J end lost 4 bases, and 14 bases lay between the germline ends. Specimen: blood. The TCR was taken from a man at least 80 years old in good health. The V and J genes are TRBV12-3 or TRBV12-4 and TRBJ2-3, with D maybe TRBD2 (5 bases). CDR3 protein: CASRFSSSPDTQYF. The CDR3 bases are TGTGCCAGCAGGTTCAGTTCTAGCCCAGATACGCAGTATTTT.